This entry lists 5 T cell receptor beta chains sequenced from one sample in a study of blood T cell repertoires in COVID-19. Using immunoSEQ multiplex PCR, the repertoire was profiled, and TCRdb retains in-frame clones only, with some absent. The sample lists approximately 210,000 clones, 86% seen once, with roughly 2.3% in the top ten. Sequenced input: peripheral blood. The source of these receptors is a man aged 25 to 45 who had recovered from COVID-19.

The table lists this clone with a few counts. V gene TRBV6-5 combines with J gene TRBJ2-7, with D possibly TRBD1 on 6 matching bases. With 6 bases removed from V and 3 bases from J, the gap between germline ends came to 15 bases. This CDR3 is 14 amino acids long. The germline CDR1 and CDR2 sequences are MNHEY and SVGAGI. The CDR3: CASRDGQMNYEQYF. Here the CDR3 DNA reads TGTGCCAGCAGGGACGGACAGATGAACTACGAGCAGTACTTC.

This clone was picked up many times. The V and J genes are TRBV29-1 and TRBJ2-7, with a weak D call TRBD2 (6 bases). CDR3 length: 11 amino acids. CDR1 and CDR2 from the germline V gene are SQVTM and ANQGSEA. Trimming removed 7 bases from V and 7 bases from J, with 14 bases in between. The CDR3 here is CSANDAGEQYF. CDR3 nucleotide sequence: TGCAGCGCTAACGATGCGGGGGAGCAGTACTTC.

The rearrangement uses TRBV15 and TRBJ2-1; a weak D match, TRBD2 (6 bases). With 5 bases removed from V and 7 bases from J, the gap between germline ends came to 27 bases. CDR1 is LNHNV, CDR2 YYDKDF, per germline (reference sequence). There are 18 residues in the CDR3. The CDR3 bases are TGTGCCACCAGCGGGAGTTATCCTAGCGACCCAACCTCGAATGAGCAGTTCTTC. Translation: CATSGSYPSDPTSNEQFF.

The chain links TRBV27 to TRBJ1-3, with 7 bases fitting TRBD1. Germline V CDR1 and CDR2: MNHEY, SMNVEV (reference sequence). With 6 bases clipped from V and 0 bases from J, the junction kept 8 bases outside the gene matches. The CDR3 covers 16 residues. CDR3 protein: CASSKFGDSSGNTIYF. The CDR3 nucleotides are TGTGCCAGCAGCAAGTTTGGGGACAGCTCTGGAAACACCATATATTTT.

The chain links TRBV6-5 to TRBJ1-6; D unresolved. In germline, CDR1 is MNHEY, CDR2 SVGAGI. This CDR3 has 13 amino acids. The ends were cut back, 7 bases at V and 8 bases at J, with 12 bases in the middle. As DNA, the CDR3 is TGTGCCAGCACGGGTACGTTGGATTCACCCCTCCACTTT. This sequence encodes CASTGTLDSPLHF.